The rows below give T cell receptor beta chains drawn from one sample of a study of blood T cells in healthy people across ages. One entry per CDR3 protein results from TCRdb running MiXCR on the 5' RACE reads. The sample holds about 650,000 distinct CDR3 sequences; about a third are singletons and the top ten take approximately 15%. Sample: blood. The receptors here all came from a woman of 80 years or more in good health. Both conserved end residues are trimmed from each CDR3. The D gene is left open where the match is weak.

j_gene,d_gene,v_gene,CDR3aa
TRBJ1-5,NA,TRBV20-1,SAKGDRNQPQH
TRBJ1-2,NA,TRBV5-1,ASSLDVGNYGYT
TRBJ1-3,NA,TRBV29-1,SGSPGGNTIY
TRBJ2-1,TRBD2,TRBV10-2,ASLSGLAGGNEQF
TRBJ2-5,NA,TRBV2,ASSPTGTERQETQY
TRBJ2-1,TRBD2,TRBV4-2,ASSPLAGERNEQF
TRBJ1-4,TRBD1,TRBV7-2,ASSSRGQINEKLF
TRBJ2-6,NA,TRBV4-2,ASSQFRAQRKTGANVLT
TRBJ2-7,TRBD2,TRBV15,ATSSGLAQTYEQY
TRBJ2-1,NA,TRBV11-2,ASSFDGLQNEQF
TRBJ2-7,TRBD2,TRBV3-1,ASSRGNGGAYEQY
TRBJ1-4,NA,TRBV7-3,ASSLRAVNEKLF
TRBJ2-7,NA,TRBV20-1,RGSGDIPYEQY
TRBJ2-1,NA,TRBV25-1,ASSDADEQF
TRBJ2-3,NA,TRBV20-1,SAQISDTQY
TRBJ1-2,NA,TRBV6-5,ASSYEVGRGYT
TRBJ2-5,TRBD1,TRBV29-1,SVDGLETGDIDQY
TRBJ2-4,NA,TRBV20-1,SAPEPTLIAKNIQY
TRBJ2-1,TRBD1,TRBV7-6,ASSRPGQYYNEQF
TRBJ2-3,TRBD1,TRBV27,ASSLQGDTDTQY
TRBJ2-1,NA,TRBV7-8,ASSLGVDEQF
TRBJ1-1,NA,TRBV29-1,SVGHGTEAF
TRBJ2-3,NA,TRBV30,AWSGGTDTQY
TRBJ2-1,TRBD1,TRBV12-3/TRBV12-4,ASSFGQGPYNEQF
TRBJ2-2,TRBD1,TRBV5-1,ASSWGTGWTGELF
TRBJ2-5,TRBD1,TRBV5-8,ASSLDRGGPVETQY
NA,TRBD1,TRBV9,ASSGGTGGALENIQY
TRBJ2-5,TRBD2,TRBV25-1,ASGPSAGGETQY
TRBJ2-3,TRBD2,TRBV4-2,ASSQGLAGGGFTDTQY
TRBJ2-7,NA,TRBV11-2,ASSLGATGEQY
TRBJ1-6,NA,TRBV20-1,SARLTEGVGDSPLH
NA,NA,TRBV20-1,SAPYGRDSRNEQY
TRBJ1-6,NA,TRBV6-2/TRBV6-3,ASQGSGTPLH
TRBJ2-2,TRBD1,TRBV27,ASSLRRTGAPTGELF
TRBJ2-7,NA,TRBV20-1,SARESEGIYEQY
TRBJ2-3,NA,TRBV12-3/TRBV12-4,ASSFQGSMSTDTQY
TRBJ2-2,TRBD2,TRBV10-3,AISEQRGNTGELF
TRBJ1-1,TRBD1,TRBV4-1,ASSQFGTGDTEAF
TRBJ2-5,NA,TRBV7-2,ASSWRRETQY
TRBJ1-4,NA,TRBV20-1,SARTNEKLF
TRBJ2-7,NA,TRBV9,ASSVESRGYEQY
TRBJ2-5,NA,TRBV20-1,SARRPSGSLETQY